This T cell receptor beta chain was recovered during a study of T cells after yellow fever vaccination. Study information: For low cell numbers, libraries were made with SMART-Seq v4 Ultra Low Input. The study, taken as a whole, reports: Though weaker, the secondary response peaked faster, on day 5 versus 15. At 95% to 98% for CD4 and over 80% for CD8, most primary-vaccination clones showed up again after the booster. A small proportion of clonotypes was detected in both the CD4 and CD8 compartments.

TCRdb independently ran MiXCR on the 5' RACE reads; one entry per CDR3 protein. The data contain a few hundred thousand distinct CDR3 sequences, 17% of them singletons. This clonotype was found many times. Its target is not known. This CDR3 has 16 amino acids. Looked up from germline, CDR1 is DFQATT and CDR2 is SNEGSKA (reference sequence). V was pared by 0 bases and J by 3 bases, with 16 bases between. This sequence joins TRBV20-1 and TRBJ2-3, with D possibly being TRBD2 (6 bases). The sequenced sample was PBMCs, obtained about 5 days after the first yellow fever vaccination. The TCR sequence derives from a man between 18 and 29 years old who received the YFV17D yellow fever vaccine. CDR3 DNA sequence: TGCAGTGCTAGAGATACGCGGGGAACTGAGACAGATACGCAGTATTTT. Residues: CSARDTRGTETDTQYF.